These 23 T cell receptor beta chains were all obtained from the same sample, sequenced in a study of cytomegalovirus exposure and HLA in healthy donors. Researchers ran the PCR with 60 Vbeta and 13 Jbeta primers. Some clones are missing from TCRdb's copy, which holds only in-frame ones; the method was immunoSEQ multiplex PCR. The sample yields tens of thousands of clones, around four fifths seen once. The sequenced sample was PBMCs. These receptors originate from a male donor in good health and CMV-seropositive.

This clone was picked up a small number of times. The V call is TRBV15, the J call TRBJ2-3; D perhaps matches TRBD1 (5 bases). Trimming pared 8 bases from V and 2 bases from J, leaving 20 bases between. Germline CDR1 reads LNHNV; CDR2 reads YYDKDF (reference sequence). The CDR3 covers 16 residues. CDR3 nucleotide sequence: TGTGCCACCGCCCGGGCAAACAGGTTTTTCACAGATACGCAGTATTTT. It specifies CATARANRFFTDTQYF.

The chain has TRBV9 and TRBJ1-2; 7 nucleotides match TRBD1. The CDR3 runs to 17 residues. After removal of 0 bases from V and 0 bases from J, the junction contained 8 bases not matched to a gene. Per the germline V gene, CDR1 is SGDLS and CDR2 is YYNGEE. The CDR3 DNA reads as TGTGCCAGCAGCGTAGATCCCTCGCAGGGGGCTAACTATGGCTACACCTTC. Encoded protein: CASSVDPSQGANYGYTF.

The J gene is TRBJ1-1, the V gene TRBV25-1, with D perhaps matching TRBD1 (5 bases). Germline CDR1 and CDR2: MGHDK and SYGVNS. The CDR3 spans 13 residues. V lost 9 bases to trimming and J lost 1 base, with 12 bases between them. Here the CDR3 reads CASRSQGNTEAFF. The CDR3, as DNA: TGTGCCAGTAGATCCCAGGGGAACACTGAAGCTTTCTTT.

This rearrangement joins TRBV27 to TRBJ2-5; 7 bases line up with TRBD1. Unmatched junction bases numbered 5, after V lost 3 bases and J lost 4 bases. Germline V lookup: CDR1 MNHEY, CDR2 SMNVEV (reference sequence). This CDR3 has 14 residues. CDR3 protein: CASSLTGTGETQYF. The CDR3, as DNA: TGTGCCAGCAGTTTGACAGGGACGGGAGAGACCCAGTACTTC.

The chain recombines TRBV7-2 with TRBJ1-1; 7 bases are shared with TRBD1. The germline CDR1 and CDR2 sequences are SGHTA and FQGNSA. There are 17 residues in the CDR3. V shed 8 bases and J 0 bases; nucleotides not matched to a gene: 15. The DNA of the CDR3 is TGTGCCAGCGATCTTAGAGAAGGCAGGGGGATGAACACTGAAGCTTTCTTT. This codes for CASDLREGRGMNTEAFF. Complete variable domain (other parts from reference TRBV7-2 and TRBJ1-1): GAGVSQSPSNKVTEKGKDVELRCDPISGHTALYWYRQSLGQGLEFLIYFQGNSAPDKSGLPSDRFSAERTGGSVSTLTIQRTQQEDSAVYLCASDLREGRGMNTEAFFGQGTRLTVV.

The V call is TRBV5-4, the J call TRBJ1-1; no definite D call. The CDR3 spans 15 residues. V lost 4 bases, J lost 1 base, and 14 bases lay in between. Germline values: CDR1 SGHNT, CDR2 YYREEE (reference sequence). The CDR3 DNA sequence: TGTGCCAGCAGCCCGGGTCGGGTGGAGAACACTGAAGCTTTCTTT. This codes for CASSPGRVENTEAFF.

This clone was picked up a small number of times. The chain is built from TRBV5-6 and TRBJ2-3, with D uncertain. From germline, CDR1 is SGHDT and CDR2 YYEEEE. The CDR3 contains 12 residues. The ends were cut back, 1 base at V and 5 bases at J, with 5 bases in the middle. The CDR3 sequence: CASSLYGDTQYF. The DNA of the CDR3 is TGTGCCAGCAGCTTGTACGGAGATACGCAGTATTTT.

V gene TRBV27 combines with J gene TRBJ1-1, with D possibly matching TRBD1 (5 bases). CDR3 length equals 15 residues. V was trimmed by 6 bases and J by 1 base, leaving 15 bases between them. Germline V gene lookup returns CDR1 MNHEY and CDR2 SMNVEV (reference sequence). The CDR3 loop is CASRPEGTGNTEAFF. CDR3 nucleotides: TGTGCCAGCAGACCGGAGGGGACGGGGAACACTGAAGCTTTCTTT.

The chain carries TRBV5-4 and TRBJ2-1; no firm D call. The ends were cut back, 6 bases at V and 0 bases at J, with 13 bases in the middle. Germline-derived CDR1 and CDR2 are SGHNT and YYREEE (reference sequence). This CDR3 has 15 residues. This CDR3 reads CASTLAAVSYNEQFF. The CDR3 nucleotides read TGTGCCAGCACCCTGGCCGCGGTCTCCTACAATGAGCAGTTCTTC.

Only a few counts were recorded for this clone. The rearrangement uses TRBV6-5 and TRBJ2-7; weak D call: TRBD1 (6 bases). V was clipped by 5 bases and J by 2 bases, with 13 bases between them. Looked up from germline, CDR1 is MNHEY and CDR2 is SVGAGI. This CDR3 comprises 14 residues. DNA for the CDR3: TGTGCCAGCAGTGTAGGACAGTTCGCCTACGAGCAGTACTTC. Its protein is CASSVGQFAYEQYF.

The V and J genes are TRBV15 and TRBJ1-4; 10 bases are a match to TRBD1. The CDR3 has 16 amino acids. Germline V gene sequence: CDR1 LNHNV, CDR2 YYDKDF (reference sequence). V trimming: 1 base; J trimming: 6 bases; junction bases outside the gene matches: 5. DNA of the CDR3: TGTGCCACCAGCAGAGGGGAGGGACAGGGGTATGAAAAACTGTTTTTT. Translation: CATSRGEGQGYEKLFF. Using reference TRBV15 and TRBJ1-4 for the parts outside the CDR3, the full variable domain is DAMVIQNPRYQVTQFGKPVTLSCSQTLNHNVMYWYQQKSSQAPKLLFHYYDKDFNNEADTPDNFQSRRPNTSFCFLDIRSPGLGDTAMYLCATSRGEGQGYEKLFFGSGTQLSVL.

CDR3 DNA: TGTGCCAGCAGCTTCGGAACAGGGCTTCAACAGCCCCAGCATTTT. This sequence encodes CASSFGTGLQQPQHF. This sequence joins TRBV5-6 and TRBJ1-5; tentative D call: TRBD1 (6 bases). Germline loops: CDR1 SGHDT, CDR2 YYEEEE. Between the trimmed V and J ends, which lost 2 bases and 7 bases, there was a span of 16 bases. CDR3 length: 15 amino acids.

The rearrangement links TRBV6-5 to TRBJ2-5, with D unresolved. Germline V gives CDR1 MNHEY, CDR2 SVGAGI. This CDR3 has 14 amino acids. Trimming removed 0 bases at V and 1 base at J, with 6 bases between. The CDR3 loop is CASSYSQFQETQYF. In nucleotides, the CDR3 is TGTGCCAGCAGTTACTCGCAGTTCCAAGAGACCCAGTACTTC.

The rearrangement uses TRBV9 and TRBJ2-7, with TRBD1 matching 9 bases. CDR1 and CDR2 from the germline V gene are SGDLS and YYNGEE. The CDR3 has 15 residues. The junction had 8 bases not matched to a gene; V was cut back by 4 bases and J by 3 bases. The CDR3 spells CASSPPGTGNYEQYF. CDR3 in DNA: TGTGCCAGCAGCCCTCCCGGGACAGGGAACTACGAGCAGTACTTC.

The V and J genes are TRBV6-6 and TRBJ1-5; D is unclear. Trimming took off 10 bases at V and 6 bases at J, with 13 bases between the two ends. The CDR3 runs to 12 residues. Germline-derived CDR1 and CDR2 are MNHNY and SVGAGI (reference sequence). CDR3 loop: CATGNKGQPQHF. In DNA form, the CDR3 reads TGTGCCACGGGGAATAAGGGTCAGCCCCAGCATTTT.

As DNA, the CDR3 is TGTGCCAGCAGCTTAGGAGGGGGGGCGAATGAGCAGTTCTTC. Amino acid sequence: CASSLGGGANEQFF. The chain joins TRBV7-2 to TRBJ2-1; TRBD2 might be the D (7 bases). The CDR3 is 14 amino acids. V lost 1 base, J lost 7 bases, and 11 bases lay in between. Germline loops: CDR1 SGHTA, CDR2 FQGNSA.

The rearrangement joins TRBV28 to TRBJ1-5, with D possibly TRBD1 on 5 matching bases. CDR3 length: 16 amino acids. The germline gives CDR1 MDHEN, CDR2 SYDVKM. Trimming left V 7 bases short and J 1 base short, with 17 bases between. The CDR3 sequence: CASIRRSRGSNQPQHF. The CDR3 nucleotides are TGTGCCAGCATCCGGCGATCCCGGGGGAGCAATCAGCCCCAGCATTTT.

This clone was recorded only once. J is TRBJ2-1 and V is TRBV28; perhaps TRBD2 as D (6 bases). Germline V gene data show CDR1 as MDHEN and CDR2 as SYDVKM. The germline V and J ends were trimmed by 10 bases and 7 bases, with 17 bases remaining between them. The CDR3 has 13 amino acids. CDR3 sequence: CATQPRESNEQFF. DNA of the CDR3: TGTGCCACCCAGCCCCGGGAGAGTAATGAGCAGTTCTTC.

The rearrangement uses TRBV27 and TRBJ2-1; 7 bases match TRBD1. CDR1 is MNHEY, CDR2 SMNVEV, per germline (reference sequence). Trimming took 5 bases from V and 6 from J; bases not matched to a gene: 10. The length of the CDR3 is 15 residues. The DNA of the CDR3 is TGTGCCAGCAGTCTCCCGGACAGGCTCCGCAATGAGCAGTTCTTC. This codes for CASSLPDRLRNEQFF.

The chain combines TRBV7-9 with TRBJ1-5, with 8 bases identical to TRBD1. V was clipped by 5 bases and J by 5 bases; unmatched bases: 5. Germline V gives CDR1 SEHNR, CDR2 FQNEAQ (reference sequence). The CDR3 extends over 14 amino acids. CDR3 residues: CASSHDRGDQPQHF. CDR3 nucleotide sequence: TGTGCCAGCAGCCACGACAGGGGAGATCAGCCCCAGCATTTT.

The chain carries TRBV15 and TRBJ2-7; 10 positions match TRBD2. CDR3 length: 14 residues. V dropped 2 bases and J dropped 4; count of bases not matched to a gene: 2. Germline V CDR1 and CDR2: LNHNV, YYDKDF (reference sequence). CDR3 sequence: CATSRLAGVYEQYF. As DNA, the CDR3 is TGTGCCACCAGCAGACTAGCGGGGGTGTACGAGCAGTACTTC.

The rearrangement links TRBV10-1 to TRBJ1-1; D might be TRBD1 (6 bases). The germline V and J ends were trimmed by 3 bases and 1 base, with 12 bases remaining between them. The CDR3 loop spans 15 amino acids. CDR1 and CDR2 (germline): WNHNN, SYGVQD (reference sequence). CDR3 coding DNA: TGCGCCAGCAGTGATGACGAGACAGGGAACACTGAAGCTTTCTTT. As protein: CASSDDETGNTEAFF.

The chain employs TRBV27 and TRBJ1-1, with TRBD1 matching 7 bases. The ends lost 6 bases at V and 3 bases at J; junction bases unmatched: 4. The CDR3 contains 13 residues. The germline gives CDR1 MNHEY, CDR2 SMNVEV (reference sequence). The CDR3 DNA reads TGTGCCAGCAGATTCACAGGGGACACTGAAGCTTTCTTT. As protein: CASRFTGDTEAFF.